This T cell receptor (beta chain) was identified during a study of T-cell reconstitution after alpha-beta-depleted transplantation in children. The CDR3 totals 15 residues. V was pared by 7 bases and J by 4 bases, with 7 bases of the junction left unmatched. CDR1 is KGHDR and CDR2 is SFDVKD in the germline V gene. The TCRbeta library was prepared with unique molecular identifiers. In TCRdb, the PCR reads were re-called with MiXCR into one record per CDR3 protein. The table shows 250,000 to 300,000 distinct CDR3 sequences, with 9.9% occurring only once. The TCR originated in a human donor who donated a stem cell graft to a child with SCID. The specimen comprised PBMCs from the stem cell graft donor, sampled from the stem cell graft. The J gene is TRBJ2-2, the V gene TRBV24-1; 8 bases map to TRBD1. The CDR3 DNA reads TGTGCCACCAGCCCGACAGGGGTAGCCACCGGGGAGCTGTTTTTT. Translation gives CATSPTGVATGELFF.